This TCR beta chain was profiled in a study of shared clonotypes between healthy human individuals. In the study overall: Three plates each covered CD4 naive and memory; CD8 naive two, CD8 memory one.

Clones were read by immunoSEQ multiplex PCR, and TCRdb kept only the in-frame ones, dropping some. The data hold hundreds of thousands of clones, with around 87% observed a single time. Donors comprised healthy HIV-negative adults lacking recent acute infections or vaccinations. This sequence was found in a man aged 18 to 30 in good health. Specimen: memory CD8+ T cells sorted from blood. Described subset: CD45RO+ cells pooled with CCR7-negative TemRA cells.

CDR3 bases: TGTGCCAGCAGACCCCCCTCCACAGATACGCAGTATTTT. Its protein product is CASRPPSTDTQYF. The gene calls are TRBV7-8 and TRBJ2-3, with no clear D. Deletions cut 6 bases from V and 2 bases from J, with 9 bases between. CDR1 SGHVS and CDR2 FQNEAQ come from the germline V gene. The length of the CDR3 is 13 residues.